This TCR beta chain was identified during a study of T-cell reconstitution after alpha-beta-depleted transplantation in children. The study's findings and limits: There were reportedly several hundred expanded graft clones from which alpha-beta T cells came about two months after transplant. One year after transplant, T-cell counts and diversity came mostly from newly produced T cells.

TCRbeta library preparation incorporated unique molecular identifiers. TCRdb redid the calling of the PCR reads with MiXCR, one entry per CDR3 protein. The data show about 610,000 distinct CDR3 sequences, with 25% to 30% seen just once and 30% to 40% held by the top ten. Notes on this clonotype: Its antigen is unidentified.

This TCR was recovered from a boy younger than two with Wiskott-Aldrich syndrome, due to receive a stem cell transplant. The source was PBMCs, collected before TCRalphabeta/CD19-depleted stem cell transplant.

The CDR3: CSVPRTGGWNEQFF. DNA for the CDR3: TGCAGCGTACCCAGGACAGGGGGATGGAATGAGCAGTTCTTC. The genes are TRBV29-1 and TRBJ2-1; TRBD1 agrees at 10 bases. This CDR3 comprises 14 residues. Germline values: CDR1 SQVTM, CDR2 ANQGSEA. J was trimmed by 7 bases and V by 6 bases; bases with no gene match: 9.